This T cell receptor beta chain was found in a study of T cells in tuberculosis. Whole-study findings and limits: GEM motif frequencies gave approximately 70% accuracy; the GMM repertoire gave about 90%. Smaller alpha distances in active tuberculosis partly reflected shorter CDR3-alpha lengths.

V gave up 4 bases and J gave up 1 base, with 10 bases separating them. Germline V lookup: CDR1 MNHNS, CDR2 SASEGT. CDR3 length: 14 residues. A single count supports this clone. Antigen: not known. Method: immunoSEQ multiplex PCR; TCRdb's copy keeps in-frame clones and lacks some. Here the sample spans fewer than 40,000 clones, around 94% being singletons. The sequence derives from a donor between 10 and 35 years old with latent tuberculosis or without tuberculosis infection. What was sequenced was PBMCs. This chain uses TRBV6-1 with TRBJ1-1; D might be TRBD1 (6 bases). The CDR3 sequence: CASSAGTQNTEAFF. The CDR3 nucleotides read TGTGCCAGCAGTGCTGGGACACAGAACACTGAAGCTTTCTTT.